Following are 21 T cell receptor beta chains from one sample sequenced in a study of Graves' ophthalmopathy and Graves' hyperthyroidism. Scientists amplified the TCR beta CDR3 regions from RNA transcripts. The workflow started with a first-round RT-PCR run with HTBI primers and then moved on to a second-round multiplex PCR. TCRdb fed the multiplex PCR reads into MiXCR, producing one record per CDR3 protein. The sample lists about 210,000 distinct CDR3 sequences; 25% to 30% were seen once. Specimen: peripheral blood. The receptors shown here come from a man over 45 with Graves' ophthalmopathy.

This clonotype was observed many times. The chain carries TRBV12-3 or TRBV12-4 and TRBJ1-2; a weak D match, TRBD1 (5 bases). V lost 3 bases to trimming and J lost 3 bases, with 11 bases between them. The CDR3 sequence is 14 residues long. CDR3 nucleotides: TGTGCCAGCAGTTTCTCCGGGACCCACTATGGCTACACCTTC. Translated: CASSFSGTHYGYTF.

This clonotype was observed many times. The CDR3 sequence is CATSDLVGQSNTGELFF. As DNA, the CDR3 is TGTGCCACCAGTGATTTGGTTGGACAGTCTAACACCGGGGAGCTGTTTTTT. The V call is TRBV24-1, the J call TRBJ2-2, with D tentatively TRBD1 (6 bases). Germline CDR1 and CDR2: KGHDR and SFDVKD. This CDR3 has 17 amino acids. Trimming left V 0 bases short and J 2 bases short, with 12 bases between.

This clonotype has ten or more counts. The rearrangement uses TRBV29-1 and TRBJ2-5, with D hard to call. CDR1 is SQVTM, CDR2 ANQGSEA, per germline. The CDR3 contains 12 residues. Trimming shortened V by 3 bases and J by 7 bases, and 12 bases separated the two germline ends. The CDR3 region is CSVETSRLTQYF. The CDR3 DNA is TGCAGCGTTGAGACCAGCAGATTGACCCAGTACTTC. Based on the CDR3 plus reference TRBV29-1 and TRBJ2-5, the full variable domain is SAVISQKPSRDICQRGTSLTIQCQVDSQVTMMFWYRQQPGQSLTLIATANQGSEATYESGFVIDKFPISRPNLTFSTLTVSNMSPEDSSIYLCSVETSRLTQYFGPGTRLLVL.

J is TRBJ1-1 and V is TRBV30, with D uncertain. Per germline, CDR1 GTSNPN and CDR2 SVGIG (reference sequence). Between the trimmed V and J ends, which lost 5 bases and 8 bases, there was a span of 12 bases. This CDR3 contains 11 residues. In DNA, the CDR3 is TGTGCCTGGGTTCAGGTTTTGGAAGCTTTCTTT. The encoded protein is CAWVQVLEAFF.

This clonotype appeared many times. This chain links TRBV5-1 with TRBJ2-7; a possible D gene is TRBD2 (5 bases). This CDR3 spans 16 amino acids. CDR1 is SGHRS and CDR2 is YFSETQ in the germline V gene. Trimming removed 2 bases from V and 4 bases from J, with 19 bases in between. CDR3 DNA sequence: TGCGCCAGCAGCTTCGCCGGGATTACCGTTAATTACGAGCAGTACTTC. Its protein is CASSFAGITVNYEQYF.

This clonotype appeared many times. This chain connects TRBV12-3 or TRBV12-4 to TRBJ2-5, with D hard to call. V lost 4 bases, J lost 4 bases, and 10 bases lay in between. The CDR3 is made up of 13 amino acids. In DNA form, the CDR3 reads TGTGCCAGCAGTTCAGGATTAGCAGAGACCCAGTACTTC. This sequence encodes CASSSGLAETQYF.

This clonotype appeared a few times. The chain recombines TRBV6-1 with TRBJ1-6; TRBD1 aligns across 7 bases. V trimming: 4 bases; J trimming: 11 bases; junction bases outside the gene matches: 8. The CDR3 has 14 amino acids. The V gene's germline CDR1 is MNHNS and CDR2 SASEGT. CDR3 DNA sequence: TGTGCCAGCAGTGCCCGACAGGGTACGGCACCCCTCCACTTT. Translating gives CASSARQGTAPLHF.

The genes are TRBV20-1 and TRBJ1-5; D possibly corresponds to TRBD1 (5 bases). The germline gives CDR1 DFQATT, CDR2 SNEGSKA (reference sequence). CDR3 length equals 13 residues. Deletions cut 1 base from V and 9 bases from J, with 13 bases between. The CDR3 nucleotides are TGCAGTGCTAGAGGTTTCGGCGGGGGGCCCCAGCATTTT. This encodes CSARGFGGGPQHF.

Many counts were recorded for this clonotype. The chain uses TRBV6-1 and TRBJ2-7; possible D gene TRBD2, 5 bases. The germline CDR1 and CDR2 sequences are MNHNS and SASEGT. The CDR3 is 13 amino acids. Trimming pared 0 bases from V and 6 bases from J, leaving 9 bases between. In DNA form, the CDR3 reads TGTGCCAGCAGTGAAGCGGGAGTAAGCGAGCAGTACTTC. This gives the protein CASSEAGVSEQYF.

The count of this clonotype is one. The chain combines TRBV12-3 or TRBV12-4 with TRBJ2-5, with D unresolved. V lost 5 bases to trimming and J lost 1 base, with 11 bases between them. The CDR3 runs to 14 residues. The CDR3 loop is CASSPYRAQETQYF. CDR3 bases: TGTGCCAGCAGTCCGTACCGGGCCCAAGAGACCCAGTACTTC.

This clonotype was seen many times. The J gene is TRBJ2-7, the V gene TRBV5-1; 8 nucleotides align to TRBD1. CDR3 length equals 13 residues. Per the germline V gene, CDR1 is SGHRS and CDR2 is YFSETQ. J was trimmed by 0 bases and V by 7 bases; bases with no gene match: 3. CDR3 in amino acids: CASHGQGSYEQYF. In DNA, the CDR3 is TGCGCCAGCCACGGACAGGGCTCCTACGAGCAGTACTTC.

This clonotype was observed at least ten times. The chain couples TRBV7-9 to TRBJ2-5, with D hard to call. This CDR3 is 14 amino acids long. V gave up 3 bases and J gave up 3 bases, with 11 bases separating them. Per the germline V gene, CDR1 is SEHNR and CDR2 is FQNEAQ (reference sequence). CDR3 residues: CASSFGSVKETQYF. Here the CDR3 DNA reads TGTGCCAGCAGCTTTGGGTCGGTGAAAGAGACCCAGTACTTC.

This clonotype was seen at least ten times. The chain joins TRBV7-9 to TRBJ2-2; tentative D call: TRBD2 (5 bases). This CDR3 is built from 12 residues. Deletions cut 4 bases from V and 6 bases from J, with 6 bases between. The germline V gene encodes CDR1 SEHNR and CDR2 FQNEAQ (reference sequence). The chain's CDR3 is CASSSEAGELFF. The CDR3 bases are TGTGCCAGCAGCTCGGAGGCCGGGGAGCTGTTTTTT.

This chain joins TRBV2 and TRBJ2-7; D unresolved. V lost 6 bases and J lost 2, with 8 bases in between. In germline, CDR1 is SNHLY, CDR2 FYNNEI. CDR3 length equals 12 residues. CDR3 bases: TGTGCCAGCAGGGTCGGCCCCTACGAGCAGTACTTC. It yields the protein CASRVGPYEQYF. The variable domain in full, with the rest retrieved from reference TRBV2 and TRBJ2-7, is EPEVTQTPSHQVTQMGQEVILRCVPISNHLYFYWYRQILGQKVEFLVSFYNNEISEKSEIFDDQFSVERPDGSNFTLKIRSTKLEDSAMYFCASRVGPYEQYFGPGTRLTVT.

The chain uses TRBV6-1 and TRBJ1-3; D ambiguous. V shed 4 bases and J shed 0 bases, with 7 bases lying between them. Germline CDR1 and CDR2: MNHNS and SASEGT. The CDR3 extends over 14 amino acids. CDR3 sequence reads: CASSARNSGNTIYF. The DNA of the CDR3 is TGTGCCAGCAGTGCAAGGAACTCTGGAAACACCATATATTTT.

This clonotype was picked up many times. The V call is TRBV7-2, the J call TRBJ1-6, with TRBD1 matching over 11 bases. The CDR3 length is 18 residues. The germline CDR1 and CDR2 sequences are SGHTA and FQGNSA. Unmatched junction bases numbered 15, after V lost 5 bases and J lost 9 bases. The CDR3 sequence is CASSPHPGTGGKSSPLHF. CDR3 coding DNA: TGTGCCAGCAGCCCACACCCCGGGACAGGGGGTAAAAGTTCACCCCTCCACTTT.

Many counts were recorded for this clonotype. The rearrangement joins TRBV28 to TRBJ2-2; D is possibly TRBD1 (5 bases). Germline CDR1 MDHEN, CDR2 SYDVKM. Trimming removed 9 bases from V and 3 bases from J, with 11 bases in between. This CDR3 has 13 residues. CDR3 DNA: TGTGCCAGTTTGACAGCAGACACCGGGGAGCTGTTTTTT. Encoded protein: CASLTADTGELFF.

The chain links TRBV12-3 or TRBV12-4 to TRBJ2-7; 8 bases are shared with TRBD1. This CDR3 comprises 13 residues. V dropped 6 bases and J dropped 3; count of bases not matched to a gene: 4. CDR3 region: CASRDREDYEQYF. The CDR3 DNA is TGTGCCAGCAGGGACAGGGAAGACTACGAGCAGTACTTC.

The chain is built from TRBV5-1 and TRBJ2-5; the D is unclear. CDR3 length equals 8 residues. The V gene's germline CDR1 is SGHRS and CDR2 YFSETQ. The CDR3 nucleotides read TGCGTCGGGGAGACCCAGTACTTC. It encodes CVGETQYF.

This clonotype was counted between two and nine times. J is TRBJ2-7 and V is TRBV12-3 or TRBV12-4, with 7 bases fitting TRBD2. V dropped 4 bases and J dropped 4; count of bases not matched to a gene: 7. The CDR3 loop spans 14 amino acids. This chain's CDR3 is CASSSREAGYEQYF. Written as DNA, the CDR3 is TGTGCCAGCAGTTCCCGGGAGGCGGGGTACGAGCAGTACTTC.

The chain employs TRBV12-3 or TRBV12-4 and TRBJ2-2, with 8 bases that match TRBD2. J lost 3 bases, V lost 5 bases, and 14 bases had no gene match. The length of the CDR3 is 18 residues. The CDR3 loop is CASSPWARGAGDTGELFF. CDR3 coding DNA: TGTGCCAGCAGTCCTTGGGCGCGTGGAGCGGGGGACACCGGGGAGCTGTTTTTT.